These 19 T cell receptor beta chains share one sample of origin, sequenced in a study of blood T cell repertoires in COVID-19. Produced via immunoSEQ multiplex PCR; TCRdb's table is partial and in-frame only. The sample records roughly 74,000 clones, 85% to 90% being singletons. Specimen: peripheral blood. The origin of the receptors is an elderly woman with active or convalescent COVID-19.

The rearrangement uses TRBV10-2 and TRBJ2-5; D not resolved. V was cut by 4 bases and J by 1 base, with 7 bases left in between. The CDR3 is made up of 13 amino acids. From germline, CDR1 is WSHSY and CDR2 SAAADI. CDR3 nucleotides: TGCGCCAGCAGTGGACACTTCCAAGAGACCCAGTACTTC. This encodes CASSGHFQETQYF.

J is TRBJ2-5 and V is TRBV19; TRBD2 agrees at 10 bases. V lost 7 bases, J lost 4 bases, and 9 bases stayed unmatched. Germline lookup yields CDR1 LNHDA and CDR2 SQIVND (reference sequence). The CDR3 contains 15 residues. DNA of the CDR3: TGTGCCAGTACCCTTCAGCGGGGGGGTGTAGAGACCCAGTACTTC. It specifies CASTLQRGGVETQYF.

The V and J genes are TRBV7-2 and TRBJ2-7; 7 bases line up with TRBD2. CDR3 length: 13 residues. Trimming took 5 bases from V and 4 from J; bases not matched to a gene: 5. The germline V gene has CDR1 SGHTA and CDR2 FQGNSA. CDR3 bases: TGTGCCAGCAGCACCGGGACTAAGTACGAGCAGTACTTC. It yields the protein CASSTGTKYEQYF. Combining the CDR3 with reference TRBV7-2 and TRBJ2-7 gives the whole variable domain GAGVSQSPSNKVTEKGKDVELRCDPISGHTALYWYRQSLGQGLEFLIYFQGNSAPDKSGLPSDRFSAERTGGSVSTLTIQRTQQEDSAVYLCASSTGTKYEQYFGPGTRLTVT.

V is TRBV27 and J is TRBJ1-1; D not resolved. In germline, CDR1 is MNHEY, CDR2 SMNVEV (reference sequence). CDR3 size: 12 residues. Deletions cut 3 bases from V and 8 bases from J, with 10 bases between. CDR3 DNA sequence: TGTGCCAGCAGTTTCCCGGGGAAGGAAGCTTTCTTT. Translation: CASSFPGKEAFF.

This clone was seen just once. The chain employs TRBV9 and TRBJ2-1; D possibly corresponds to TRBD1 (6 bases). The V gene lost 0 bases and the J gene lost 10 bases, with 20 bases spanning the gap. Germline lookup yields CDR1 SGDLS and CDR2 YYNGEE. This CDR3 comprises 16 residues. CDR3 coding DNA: TGTGCCAGCAGCGTAGCGTTCGTGGGGGCTGGCGGGGAGCAGTTCTTC. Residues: CASSVAFVGAGGEQFF.

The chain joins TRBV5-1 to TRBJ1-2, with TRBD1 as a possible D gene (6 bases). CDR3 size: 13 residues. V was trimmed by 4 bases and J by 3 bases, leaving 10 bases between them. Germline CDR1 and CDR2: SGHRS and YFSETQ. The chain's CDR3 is CASSPQGHYGYTF. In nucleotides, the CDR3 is TGCGCCAGCAGCCCCCAGGGGCACTATGGCTACACCTTC.

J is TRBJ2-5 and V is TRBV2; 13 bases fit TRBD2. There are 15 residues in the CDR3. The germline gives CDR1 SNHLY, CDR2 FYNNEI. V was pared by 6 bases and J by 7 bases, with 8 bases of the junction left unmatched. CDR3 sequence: CASSGTSGGAGTQYF. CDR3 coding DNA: TGTGCCAGCAGCGGTACTAGCGGGGGGGCGGGGACCCAGTACTTC.

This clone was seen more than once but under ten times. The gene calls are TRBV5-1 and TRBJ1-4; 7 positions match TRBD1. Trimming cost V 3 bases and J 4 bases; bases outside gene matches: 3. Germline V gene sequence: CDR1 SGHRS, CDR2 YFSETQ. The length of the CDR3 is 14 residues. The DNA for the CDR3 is TGCGCCAGCAGCTCGGGACAGTATAATGAAAAACTGTTTTTT. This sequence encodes CASSSGQYNEKLFF.

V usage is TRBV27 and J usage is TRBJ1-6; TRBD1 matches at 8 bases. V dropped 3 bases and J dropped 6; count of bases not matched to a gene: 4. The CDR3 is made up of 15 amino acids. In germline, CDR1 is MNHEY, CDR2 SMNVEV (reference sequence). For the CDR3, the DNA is TGTGCCAGCAGTTTCGACAGGGGATTTAATTCACCCCTCCACTTT. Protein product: CASSFDRGFNSPLHF.

The CDR3 DNA reads as TGTGCCAGCAGCTTATCGGACAGGGGCCCCGAAGCTTTCTTT. It is translated as CASSLSDRGPEAFF. This rearrangement joins TRBV7-9 to TRBJ1-1; 9 nucleotides line up with TRBD1. The CDR3 extends over 14 amino acids. V lost 2 bases to trimming and J lost 8 bases; unmatched junction nucleotides: 6. Germline V gene data show CDR1 as SEHNR and CDR2 as FQNEAQ (reference sequence).

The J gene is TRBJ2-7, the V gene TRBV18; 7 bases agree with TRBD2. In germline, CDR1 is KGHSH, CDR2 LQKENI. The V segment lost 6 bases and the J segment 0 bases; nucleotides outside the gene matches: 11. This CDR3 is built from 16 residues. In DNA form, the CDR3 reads TGTGCCAGCTCCGAACGGGGAGGGAGCAGCTCCTACGAGCAGTACTTC. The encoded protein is CASSERGGSSSYEQYF.

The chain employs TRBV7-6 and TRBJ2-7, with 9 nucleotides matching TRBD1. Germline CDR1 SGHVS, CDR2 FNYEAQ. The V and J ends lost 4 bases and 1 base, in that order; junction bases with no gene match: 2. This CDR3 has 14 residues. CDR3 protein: CASSSTGGSYEQYF. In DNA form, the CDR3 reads TGTGCCAGCAGCTCGACAGGGGGGTCCTACGAGCAGTACTTC.

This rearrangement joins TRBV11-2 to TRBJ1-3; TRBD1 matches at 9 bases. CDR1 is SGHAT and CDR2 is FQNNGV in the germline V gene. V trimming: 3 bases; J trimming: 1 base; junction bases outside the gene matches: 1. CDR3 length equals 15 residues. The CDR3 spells CASSLGQGSGNTIYF. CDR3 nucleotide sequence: TGTGCCAGCAGCTTGGGACAGGGATCTGGAAACACCATATATTTT.

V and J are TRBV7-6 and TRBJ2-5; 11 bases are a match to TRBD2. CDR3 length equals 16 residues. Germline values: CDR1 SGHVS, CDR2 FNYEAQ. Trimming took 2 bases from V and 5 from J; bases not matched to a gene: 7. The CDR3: CASSLRTSGPRETQYF. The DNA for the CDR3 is TGTGCCAGCAGCTTAAGGACTAGCGGGCCGAGGGAGACCCAGTACTTC. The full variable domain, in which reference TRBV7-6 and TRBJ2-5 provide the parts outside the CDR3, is GAGVSQSPRYKVTKRGQDVALRCDPISGHVSLYWYRQALGQGPEFLTYFNYEAQQDKSGLPNDRFSAERPEGSISTLTIQRTEQRDSAMYRCASSLRTSGPRETQYFGPGTRLLVL.

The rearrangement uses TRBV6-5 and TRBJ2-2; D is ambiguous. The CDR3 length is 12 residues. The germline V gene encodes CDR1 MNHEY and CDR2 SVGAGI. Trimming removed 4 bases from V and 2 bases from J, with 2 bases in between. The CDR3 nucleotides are TGTGCCAGCAGTTCAAACACCGGGGAGCTGTTTTTT. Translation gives CASSSNTGELFF.

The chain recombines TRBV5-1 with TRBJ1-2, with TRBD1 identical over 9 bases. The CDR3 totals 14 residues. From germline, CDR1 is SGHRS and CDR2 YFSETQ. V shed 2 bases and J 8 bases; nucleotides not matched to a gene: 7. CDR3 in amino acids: CASSLTGGDLGYTF. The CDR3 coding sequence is TGCGCCAGCAGCTTAACAGGGGGCGACTTAGGCTACACCTTC.

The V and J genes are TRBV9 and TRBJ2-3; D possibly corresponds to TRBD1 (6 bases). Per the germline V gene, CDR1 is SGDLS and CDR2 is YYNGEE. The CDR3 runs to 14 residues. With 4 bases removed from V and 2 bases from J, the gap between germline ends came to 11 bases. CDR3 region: CASSRTVPTDTQYF. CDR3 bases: TGTGCCAGCAGCCGGACAGTTCCCACAGATACGCAGTATTTT.

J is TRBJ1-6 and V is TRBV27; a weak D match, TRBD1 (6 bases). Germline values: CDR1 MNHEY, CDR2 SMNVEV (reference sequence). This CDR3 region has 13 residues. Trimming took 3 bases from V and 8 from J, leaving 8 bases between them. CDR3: CASSFNRDSPLHF. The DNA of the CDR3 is TGTGCCAGCAGTTTTAACAGGGATTCACCCCTCCACTTT.

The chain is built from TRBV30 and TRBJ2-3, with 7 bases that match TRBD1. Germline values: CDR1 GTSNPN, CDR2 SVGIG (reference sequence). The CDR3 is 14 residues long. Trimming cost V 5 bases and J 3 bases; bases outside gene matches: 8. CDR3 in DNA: TGTGCCTGGGCCTCGGGACAGTTTACAGATACGCAGTATTTT. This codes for CAWASGQFTDTQYF.